This entry concerns a single TCR beta chain. Its antigen is not known. This specimen comes from a study of T cell responses to AZD1222 COVID-19 vaccine. Broader study findings: Sampling that yielded the repertoires occurred only after the peak T cell response. Vaccine-associated CD4 TCRs ranged over spike, dominating at 160-218 and 743-854. White British ancestry dominated among donors, who included more females, and clonal diversity was possibly underestimated. Unmutated variant regions reportedly attract nearly half of all spike-specific TCRs.

The CDR3 sequence is 13 residues long. Unmatched junction bases numbered 2, after V lost 5 bases and J lost 5 bases. CDR1 MNHNY and CDR2 SVGAGI come from the germline V gene (reference sequence). TCRdb keeps only in-frame clones here, not all; method: immunoSEQ multiplex PCR. The data hold about 96,000 clones, with 80% to 90% observed a single time. The chain is built from TRBV6-6 and TRBJ2-1, with 8 bases that match TRBD2. Source: peripheral blood, taken on day 0 of AZD1222 vaccination. The source of this sequence is an adult in good health. The CDR3 protein is CASSRGGHNEQFF. DNA for the CDR3: TGTGCCAGCAGTCGGGGGGGGCACAATGAGCAGTTCTTC.